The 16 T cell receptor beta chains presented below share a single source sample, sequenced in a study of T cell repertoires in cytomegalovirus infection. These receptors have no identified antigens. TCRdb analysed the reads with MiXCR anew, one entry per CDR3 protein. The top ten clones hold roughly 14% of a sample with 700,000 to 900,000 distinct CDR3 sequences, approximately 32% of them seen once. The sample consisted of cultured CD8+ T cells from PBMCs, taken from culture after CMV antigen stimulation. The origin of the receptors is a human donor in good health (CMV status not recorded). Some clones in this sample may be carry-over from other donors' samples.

The CDR3 is CASTTQGYNQPQHF. CDR3 nucleotide sequence: TGTGCCAGTACCACTCAGGGTTACAATCAGCCCCAGCATTTT. The rearrangement links TRBV19 to TRBJ1-5, with D perhaps TRBD1 (5 bases). CDR3 length equals 14 residues. Germline loops: CDR1 LNHDA, CDR2 SQIVND (reference sequence). V was cut by 7 bases and J by 3 bases, with 13 bases left in between.

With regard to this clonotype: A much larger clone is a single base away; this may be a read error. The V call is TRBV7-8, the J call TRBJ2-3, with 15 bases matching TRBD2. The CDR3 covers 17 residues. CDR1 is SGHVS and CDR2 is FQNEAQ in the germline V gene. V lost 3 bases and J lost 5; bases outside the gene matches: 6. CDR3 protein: CASSFGLAGGHEDTQYF. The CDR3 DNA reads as TGTGCCAGCAGCTTCGGACTAGCGGGGGGGCATGAAGATACGCAGTATTTT.

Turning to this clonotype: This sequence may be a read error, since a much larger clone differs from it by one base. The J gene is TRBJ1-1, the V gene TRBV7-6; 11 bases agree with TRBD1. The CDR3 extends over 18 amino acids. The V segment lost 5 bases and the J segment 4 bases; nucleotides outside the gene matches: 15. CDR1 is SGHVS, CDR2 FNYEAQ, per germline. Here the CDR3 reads CASSPAGTGGFGGTEAFF. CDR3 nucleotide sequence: TGTGCCAGCAGCCCGGCAGGGACAGGGGGGTTTGGTGGCACTGAAGCTTTCTTT.

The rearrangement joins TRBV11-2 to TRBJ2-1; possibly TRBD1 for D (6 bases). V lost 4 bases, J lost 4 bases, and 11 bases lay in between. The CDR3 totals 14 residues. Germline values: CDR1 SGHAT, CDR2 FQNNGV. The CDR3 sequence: CASSSEDSYNEQFF. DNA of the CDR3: TGTGCCAGCAGCTCCGAGGACAGTTACAATGAGCAGTTCTTC. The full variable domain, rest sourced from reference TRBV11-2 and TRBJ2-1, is EAGVAQSPRYKIIEKRQSVAFWCNPISGHATLYWYQQILGQGPKLLIQFQNNGVVDDSQLPKDRFSAERLKGVDSTLKIQPAKLEDSAVYLCASSSEDSYNEQFFGPGTRLTVL.

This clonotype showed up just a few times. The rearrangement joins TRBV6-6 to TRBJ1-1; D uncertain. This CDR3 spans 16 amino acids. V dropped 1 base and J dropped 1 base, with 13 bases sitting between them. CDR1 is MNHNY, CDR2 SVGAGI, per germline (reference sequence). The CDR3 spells CASSYFGRSPNTEAFF. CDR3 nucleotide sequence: TGTGCCAGCAGTTACTTCGGAAGATCTCCGAACACTGAAGCTTTCTTT.

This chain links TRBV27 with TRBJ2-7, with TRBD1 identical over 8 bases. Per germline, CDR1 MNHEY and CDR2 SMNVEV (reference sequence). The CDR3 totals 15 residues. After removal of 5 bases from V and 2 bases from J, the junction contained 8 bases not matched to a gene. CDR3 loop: CASSPSGDRTYEQYF. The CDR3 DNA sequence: TGTGCCAGCAGTCCTTCAGGGGACAGGACCTACGAGCAGTACTTC.

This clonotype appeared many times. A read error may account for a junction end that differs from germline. CDR3 DNA sequence: TGTGCCAGCAGCTTAGGGACGGGACGGGAGGGCTTC. This encodes CASSLGTGREGF. The chain combines TRBV7-2 with TRBJ1-2, with D perhaps TRBD1 (5 bases). Germline CDR1 is SGHTA and CDR2 is FQGNSA. The CDR3 loop spans 12 amino acids.

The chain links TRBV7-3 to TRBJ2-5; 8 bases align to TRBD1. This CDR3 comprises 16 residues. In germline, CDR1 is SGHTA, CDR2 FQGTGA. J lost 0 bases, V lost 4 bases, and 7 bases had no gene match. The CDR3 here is CASSSQGATNQETQYF. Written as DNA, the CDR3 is TGTGCCAGCAGCTCTCAGGGGGCGACGAACCAAGAGACCCAGTACTTC.

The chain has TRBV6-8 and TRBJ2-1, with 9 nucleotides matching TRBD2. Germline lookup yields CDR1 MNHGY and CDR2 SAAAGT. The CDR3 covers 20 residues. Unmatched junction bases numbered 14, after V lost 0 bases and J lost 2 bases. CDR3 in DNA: TGTGCCAGCAGTTACTCGAGGGCAGGCGGGGGGGAAAATGCCTACAATGAGCAGTTCTTC. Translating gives CASSYSRAGGGENAYNEQFF.

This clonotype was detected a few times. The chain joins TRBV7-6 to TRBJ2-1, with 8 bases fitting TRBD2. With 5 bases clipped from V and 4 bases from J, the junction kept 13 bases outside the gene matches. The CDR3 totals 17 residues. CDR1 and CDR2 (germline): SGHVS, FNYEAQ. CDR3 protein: CASSALPLGTRYNEQFF. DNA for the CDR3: TGTGCCAGCAGCGCCCTCCCGTTGGGGACTAGGTACAATGAGCAGTTCTTC.

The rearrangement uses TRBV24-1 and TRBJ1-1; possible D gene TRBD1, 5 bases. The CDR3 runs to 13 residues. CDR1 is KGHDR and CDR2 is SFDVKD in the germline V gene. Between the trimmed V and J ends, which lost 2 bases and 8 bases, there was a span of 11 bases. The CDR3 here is CATSDSSGIEAFF. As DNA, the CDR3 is TGTGCCACCAGTGATTCTTCAGGGATAGAAGCTTTCTTT.

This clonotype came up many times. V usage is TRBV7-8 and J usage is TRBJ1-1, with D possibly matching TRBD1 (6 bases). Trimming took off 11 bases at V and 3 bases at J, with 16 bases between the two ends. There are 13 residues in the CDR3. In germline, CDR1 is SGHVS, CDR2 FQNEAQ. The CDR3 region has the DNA TGTGCCTCGCGGGGGCCGCGGGACACTGAAGCTTTCTTT. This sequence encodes CASRGPRDTEAFF.

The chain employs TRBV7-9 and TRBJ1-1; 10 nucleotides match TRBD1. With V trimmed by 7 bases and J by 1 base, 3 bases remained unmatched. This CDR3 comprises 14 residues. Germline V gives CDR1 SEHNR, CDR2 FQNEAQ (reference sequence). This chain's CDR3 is CASIGDRGNTEAFF. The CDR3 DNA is TGTGCCAGCATCGGGGACAGGGGGAACACTGAAGCTTTCTTT.

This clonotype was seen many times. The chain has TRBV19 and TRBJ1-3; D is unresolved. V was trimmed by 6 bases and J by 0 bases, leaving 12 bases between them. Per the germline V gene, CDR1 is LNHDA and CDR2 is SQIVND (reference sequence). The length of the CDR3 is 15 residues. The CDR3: CASRNLTSSGNTIYF. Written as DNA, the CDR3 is TGTGCCAGTAGAAATCTAACAAGCTCTGGAAACACCATATATTTT.

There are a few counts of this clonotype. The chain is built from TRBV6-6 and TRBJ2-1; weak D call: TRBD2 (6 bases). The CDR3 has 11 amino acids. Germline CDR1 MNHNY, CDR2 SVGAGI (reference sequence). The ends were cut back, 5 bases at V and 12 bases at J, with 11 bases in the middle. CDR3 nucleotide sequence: TGTGCCAGCAGTGTTTTGGAGGGGCAGTTCTTC. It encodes CASSVLEGQFF.

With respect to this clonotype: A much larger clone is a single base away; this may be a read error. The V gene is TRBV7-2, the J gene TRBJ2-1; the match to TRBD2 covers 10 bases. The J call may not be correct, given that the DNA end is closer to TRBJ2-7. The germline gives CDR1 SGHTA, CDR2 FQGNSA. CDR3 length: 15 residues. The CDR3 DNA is TGTGCCAGCAGCTTAGGAGCTAGCGGGAGCAATGAGCAGTACTTC. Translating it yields CASSLGASGSNEQYF.